What follows are 5 T cell receptor beta chains derived from one specimen sequenced in a study of blood T cells in healthy people across ages. Primers used in a second PCR of about 6 to 11 cycles were a sample-barcoded 5' primer and a J-beta primer mix. From the 5' RACE reads, TCRdb called clonotypes with MiXCR, one entry per CDR3 protein. The sample contains about 640,000 distinct CDR3 sequences, roughly 53% of which appear only once. The sequencing input was blood. These TCRs come from a man in his sixties in good health.

V usage is TRBV4-1 and J usage is TRBJ2-5, with a possible D match to TRBD2 (6 bases). With 0 bases removed from V and 5 bases from J, the gap between germline ends came to 13 bases. The CDR3 is made up of 15 amino acids. Germline V gene data show CDR1 as MGHRA and CDR2 as YSYEKL. The CDR3 DNA follows: TGCGCCAGCAGCCAAGATGGGTCAGGAGGGGAGACCCAGTACTTC. This translates into CASSQDGSGGETQYF.

This sequence joins TRBV5-6 and TRBJ2-1; TRBD1 aligns across 8 bases. Germline CDR1 reads SGHDT; CDR2 reads YYEEEE. The CDR3 totals 15 residues. After removal of 3 bases from V and 3 bases from J, the junction contained 5 bases not matched to a gene. CDR3 sequence: CASSSLDRVYNEQFF. In nucleotides, the CDR3 is TGTGCCAGCAGCTCCTTGGACAGGGTCTACAATGAGCAGTTCTTC.

The gene calls are TRBV6-1 and TRBJ1-4, with 10 bases matching TRBD1. Trimming cost V 2 bases and J 2 bases; bases outside gene matches: 8. This CDR3 is 18 amino acids long. In germline, CDR1 is MNHNS, CDR2 SASEGT. CDR3 protein: CASSETWGQGTTNEKLFF. CDR3 coding DNA: TGTGCCAGCAGTGAAACTTGGGGACAGGGGACGACTAATGAAAAACTGTTTTTT.

The chain links TRBV4-1 to TRBJ2-7; 10 bases line up with TRBD1. V was pared by 1 base and J by 7 bases, with 10 bases of the junction left unmatched. Germline V gene lookup returns CDR1 MGHRA and CDR2 YSYEKL. The CDR3 covers 16 residues. The CDR3 bases are TGCGCCAGCAGCCAAGGACAGGGGGCCTCCTACAATGAGCAGTACTTC. Translated, it gives CASSQGQGASYNEQYF.

The chain uses TRBV9 and TRBJ2-3; no reliable D call. The length of the CDR3 is 16 residues. Germline lookup yields CDR1 SGDLS and CDR2 YYNGEE. Trimming stripped 3 bases from V and 6 bases from J, with 20 bases between. Here the CDR3 reads CASSADVSSLTDTQYF. CDR3 DNA sequence: TGTGCCAGCAGCGCCGACGTTAGCAGCCTCACGGATACGCAGTATTTT.